This T cell receptor beta chain was obtained from a study of cytomegalovirus exposure and HLA in healthy donors. To note about this clone: What it binds is unknown.

Donors were drawn from the approximately 120-subject validation cohort, separate from the approximately 620-subject first cohort. The table came from immunoSEQ multiplex PCR; TCRdb's copy has only in-frame clones and leaves some out. The repertoire holds 100,000 to 150,000 clones, with 70% to 90% as singletons. The study, taken as a whole, reports: The study listed roughly 160 cytomegalovirus-associated TCR beta chains. Cytomegalovirus status was reportedly diagnosed by the classifier with high specificity and sensitivity.

Trimming took 0 bases from V and 0 from J, leaving 9 bases between them. The length of the CDR3 is 15 residues. Germline CDR1 SGHRS, CDR2 YFSETQ. The sequence derives from a woman aged 18 to 35 in good health and CMV-seronegative. The rearrangement joins TRBV5-1 to TRBJ1-2; D not resolved. Material for sequencing was PBMCs. CDR3 nucleotide sequence: TGCGCCAGCAGCTTGGCTCGTCAGGCTAACTATGGCTACACCTTC. This gives the protein CASSLARQANYGYTF.